Sequencing of this T cell receptor (beta chain) was carried out in a study of cytotoxic CD8 clonotypes in ibrutinib-treated CLL. J was trimmed by 2 bases and V by 1 base; bases with no gene match: 4. CDR1 is MGHDK, CDR2 SYGVNS, per germline. The CDR3 is 18 amino acids. The method was immunoSEQ multiplex PCR; TCRdb's version includes in-frame clones alone and lacks a portion of them. Of some 300,000 clones detected, 80% appear once; the ten largest clones hold roughly 7%. This sequence originates from a human donor with chronic lymphocytic leukemia. The chain carries TRBV25-1 and TRBJ2-1; 14 bases are shared with TRBD2. Source: PBMCs, taken before ibrutinib treatment. CDR3 sequence (DNA): TGTGCCAGCAGTGAATGGGGGACTAGCGGGAGACCCTACAATGAGCAGTTCTTC. This translates into CASSEWGTSGRPYNEQFF.